This TCR beta chain is drawn from a study of shared clonotypes between healthy human individuals. Evenly divided among several immunoSEQ plates was the genomic DNA of each subset. The protocol was immunoSEQ multiplex PCR, while the TCRdb copy is restricted to in-frame clones and leaves out a portion. The sample holds approximately 940,000 clones, around 80% seen once. The table lists this clone with a few counts. Those who donated, Caucasian adults without exception, all lived in Nashville, Tennessee. This CDR3 contains 13 residues. V was pared by 4 bases and J by 5 bases, with 12 bases between. Germline loops: CDR1 SGHNT, CDR2 YYREEE (reference sequence).

The clonotype was recovered from a man aged 18 to 35 in good health. Sequenced material: memory CD4+ T cells sorted from blood. The sample's subset: CD45RA-negative fraction. V gene TRBV5-4 combines with J gene TRBJ1-2, with a tentative D call TRBD1 (5 bases). CDR3 residues: CASSLSKGYGYTF. The DNA of the CDR3 is TGTGCCAGCAGCCTATCCAAGGGGTATGGCTACACCTTC.